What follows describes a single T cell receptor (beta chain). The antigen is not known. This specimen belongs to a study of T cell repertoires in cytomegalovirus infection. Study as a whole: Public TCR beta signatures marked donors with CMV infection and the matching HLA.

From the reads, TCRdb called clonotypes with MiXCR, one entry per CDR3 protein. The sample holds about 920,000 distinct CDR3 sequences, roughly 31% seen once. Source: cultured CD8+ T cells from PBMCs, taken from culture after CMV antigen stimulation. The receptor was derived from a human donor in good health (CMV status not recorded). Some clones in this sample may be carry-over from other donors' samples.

This CDR3 is CASIYSGGGTGELFF. In DNA, the CDR3 is TGTGCCAGCATTTATAGCGGGGGAGGCACCGGGGAGCTGTTTTTT. The chain links TRBV12-3 or TRBV12-4 to TRBJ2-2; TRBD2 aligns across 9 bases. V lost 7 bases and J lost 4; bases outside the gene matches: 7. CDR3 length equals 15 residues.